The entry below gives a single T cell receptor (beta chain) sequence along with its context. These data originate in a study of blood T cell repertoires in COVID-19. Study at large: The cDNA or gDNA used as material had been derived from T cells, B-cell-depleted T cells, or PBMCs.

This study enrolled people aged about 18 to 100 from roughly 22 US geographic areas. Participants' reported clinical history set cohort assignment. Participants in the exposed group had met a COVID-19 case in the 2 weeks before joining the study. Here immunoSEQ multiplex PCR was the method, and the copy in TCRdb shows in-frame clones only, minus some. Of approximately 310,000 clones listed, around 84% are singletons. The sequence was collected from a woman aged 25 to 39 who had been exposed to COVID-19. The sequenced sample was PBMCs or T cells enriched from blood (not recorded which).

The CDR3 sequence is CASSLRDFRGYGPQHF. In DNA, the CDR3 is TGTGCCAGCAGTTTAAGGGACTTTCGAGGGTATGGGCCCCAGCATTTT. The V and J genes are TRBV28 and TRBJ1-5; maybe TRBD1 (5 bases). Germline values: CDR1 MDHEN, CDR2 SYDVKM. The CDR3 covers 16 residues. Trimming cost V 2 bases and J 9 bases, with 20 bases left between them.